This T cell receptor (beta chain) was profiled in a study of cytomegalovirus exposure and HLA in healthy donors. Profiling relied on immunoSEQ multiplex PCR, and the TCRdb table lists in-frame clones only, not all of them. Of about 360,000 clones listed, about nine tenths were seen once; the top ten hold 0.83%. Details on this clone: Its antigen is unidentified.

Findings and caveats of the study: The authors listed over 150 TCR beta chains as cytomegalovirus-associated.

The CDR3 has 15 residues. Germline CDR1 reads MNHEY; CDR2 reads SMNVEV (reference sequence). V was clipped by 6 bases and J by 6 bases; unmatched bases: 8. The TCR originated in a young woman in good health and CMV-seronegative. This rearrangement joins TRBV27 to TRBJ2-7; 13 nucleotides agree with TRBD2. Sequencing used PBMCs. This CDR3 is CASRELAGGLVEQYF. CDR3 in DNA: TGTGCCAGCAGGGAACTAGCGGGAGGGCTGGTCGAGCAGTACTTC.